The clone carrying this T cell receptor beta chain has a handful of counts. Its antigen is undetermined. Pregnant or lactating patients were excluded, as were those with uncontrolled infection or other autoimmune disease. Each diagnosis was grounded in clinical symptoms, serum thyroxine and TRAb, thyroid ultrasound, and orbital computed tomography. This entry comes from a study of T cells in Graves' hyperthyroidism and ophthalmopathy. Regions amplified from RNA transcripts were the TCR beta CDR3 regions. The HTBI primer set served for first-round RT-PCR of the TCR CDR3. TCRdb recomputed calls from the multiplex PCR reads with MiXCR, one row per CDR3 protein. The data contain 500,000 to 750,000 distinct CDR3 sequences, roughly 46% of them singletons. General study points: Classification by a 13 V-J model distinguished ophthalmopathy from stable hyperthyroidism.

There are 16 residues in the CDR3. V lost 5 bases, J lost 0 bases, and 8 bases stayed unmatched. Looked up from germline, CDR1 is SGHNT and CDR2 is YENEEA. The receptor was isolated from a woman between 18 and 30 years old with Graves' hyperthyroidism. The sequenced sample was peripheral blood or thyroid tissue (not recorded which). This chain joins TRBV11-3 and TRBJ1-1; TRBD1 matches at 8 bases. Here the CDR3 reads CASSPQGAPMNTEAFF. The CDR3 DNA reads as TGTGCCAGCAGCCCCCAGGGGGCTCCGATGAACACTGAAGCTTTCTTT.